The clone carrying this T cell receptor (beta chain) was counted at least ten times. Unique molecular identifiers (one per individual cDNA molecule) were attached. In TCRdb, the 5' RACE reads were re-called with MiXCR into one record per CDR3 protein. The sample holds about 33,000 distinct CDR3 sequences, approximately 5% seen once. Per germline, CDR1 MDHEN and CDR2 SYDVKM. Trimming cost V 0 bases and J 0 bases; bases outside gene matches: 8. CDR3 size: 17 residues. These data originate in a study of early T cells in non-severe SARS-CoV-2 infection. The sample consisted of whole blood. The rearrangement joins TRBV28 to TRBJ2-7; 7 positions agree with TRBD2. This sequence was found in an adult who was a healthcare worker with PCR-confirmed SARS-CoV-2 infection or an uninfected control (not recorded which). CDR3 nucleotide sequence: TGTGCCAGCAGTTTATGGGTCCTAGCGGTCAGCTCCTACGAGCAGTACTTC. Protein: CASSLWVLAVSSYEQYF.